The entry below describes one T cell receptor (beta chain). Its antigen remains unidentified. 60 Vbeta and 13 Jbeta primers were used in PCR. Only in-frame clones appear in the TCRdb table, and some are missing; sequencing was by immunoSEQ multiplex PCR. This sample lists about 170,000 clones; its ten largest clones have approximately 0.8%. Germline values: CDR1 LGHNA, CDR2 YSLEER. Unmatched junction bases numbered 7, after V lost 0 bases and J lost 7 bases. The CDR3 runs 16 residues. The data were obtained in a study of cytomegalovirus exposure and HLA in healthy donors. At the level of the study: Some 200 million T cells yielded approximately 100 million unique TCR beta sequences, as an earlier analysis found.

Study-wide findings and caveats: Among the CMV-associated chains, three were confirmed in vitro as specific for CMV antigens. TCR beta V- and J-gene trimming, according to a later analysis, was linked to a missense DCLRE1C variant.

The specimen was PBMCs. The receptor's source is a young woman in good health and CMV-seropositive. V usage is TRBV4-3 and J usage is TRBJ2-1, with TRBD2 matching over 9 bases. The CDR3 reads CASSQESGGGANEQFF. Here the CDR3 DNA reads TGCGCCAGCAGCCAAGAATCTGGCGGGGGGGCTAATGAGCAGTTCTTC.